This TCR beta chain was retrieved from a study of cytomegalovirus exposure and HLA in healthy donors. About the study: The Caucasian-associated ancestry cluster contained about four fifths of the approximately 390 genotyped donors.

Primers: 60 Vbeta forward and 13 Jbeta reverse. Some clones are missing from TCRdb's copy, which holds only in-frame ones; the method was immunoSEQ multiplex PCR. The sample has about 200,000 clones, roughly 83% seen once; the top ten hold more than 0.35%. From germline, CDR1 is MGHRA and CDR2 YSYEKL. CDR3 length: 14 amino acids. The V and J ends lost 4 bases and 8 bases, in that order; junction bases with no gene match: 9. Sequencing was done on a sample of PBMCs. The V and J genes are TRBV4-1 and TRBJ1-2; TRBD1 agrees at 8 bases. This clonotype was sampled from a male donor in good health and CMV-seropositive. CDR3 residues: CASSPLTGAYGYTF. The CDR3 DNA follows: TGCGCCAGCAGCCCCCTGACAGGGGCTTACGGCTACACCTTC.